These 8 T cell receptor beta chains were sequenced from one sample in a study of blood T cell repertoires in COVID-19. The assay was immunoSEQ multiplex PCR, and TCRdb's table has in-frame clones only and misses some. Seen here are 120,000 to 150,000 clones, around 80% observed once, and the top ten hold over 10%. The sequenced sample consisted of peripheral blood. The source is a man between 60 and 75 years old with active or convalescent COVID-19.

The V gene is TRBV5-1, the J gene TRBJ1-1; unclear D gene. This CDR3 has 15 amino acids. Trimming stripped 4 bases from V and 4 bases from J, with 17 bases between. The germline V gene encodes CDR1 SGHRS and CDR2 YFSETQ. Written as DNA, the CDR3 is TGCGCCAGCAGCCAAACCGGACTATTCGGCACTGAAGCTTTCTTT. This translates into CASSQTGLFGTEAFF.

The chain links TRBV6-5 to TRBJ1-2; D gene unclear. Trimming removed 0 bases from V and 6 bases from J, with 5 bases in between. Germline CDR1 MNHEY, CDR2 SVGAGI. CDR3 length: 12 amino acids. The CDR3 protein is CASSYSRDGYTF. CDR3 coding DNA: TGTGCCAGCAGTTACTCGAGGGATGGCTACACCTTC.

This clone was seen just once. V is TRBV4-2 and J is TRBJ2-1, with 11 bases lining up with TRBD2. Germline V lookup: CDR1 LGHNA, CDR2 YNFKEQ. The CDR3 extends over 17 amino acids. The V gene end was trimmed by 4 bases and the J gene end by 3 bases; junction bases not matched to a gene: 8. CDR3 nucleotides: TGTGCCAGCAGCCCCCAGGCTAGCGGGAGGAACTACAATGAGCAGTTCTTC. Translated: CASSPQASGRNYNEQFF.

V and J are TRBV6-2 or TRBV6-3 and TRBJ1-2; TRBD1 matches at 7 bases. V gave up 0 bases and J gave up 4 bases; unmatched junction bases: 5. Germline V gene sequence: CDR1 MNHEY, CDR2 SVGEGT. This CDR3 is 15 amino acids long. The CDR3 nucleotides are TGTGCCAGCAGTTACTCTGGACAGGCATTCTATGGCTACACCTTC. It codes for CASSYSGQAFYGYTF.

In DNA, the CDR3 is TGTGCCAGCAGTGGAGGACTAGCGGGGTTCACAGATACGCAGTATTTT. Translating it yields CASSGGLAGFTDTQYF. The V gene is TRBV27, the J gene TRBJ2-3, with 12 bases lining up with TRBD2. The CDR3 totals 16 residues. The junction had 5 bases not matched to a gene; V was cut back by 5 bases and J by 2 bases. Germline V gives CDR1 MNHEY, CDR2 SMNVEV (reference sequence).

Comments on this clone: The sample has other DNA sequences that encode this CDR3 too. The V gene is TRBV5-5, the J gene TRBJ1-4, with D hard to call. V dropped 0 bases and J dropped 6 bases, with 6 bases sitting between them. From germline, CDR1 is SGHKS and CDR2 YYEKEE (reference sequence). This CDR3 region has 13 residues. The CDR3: CASSLEGDEKLFF. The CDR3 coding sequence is TGTGCCAGCAGCTTGGAAGGAGATGAAAAACTGTTTTTT.

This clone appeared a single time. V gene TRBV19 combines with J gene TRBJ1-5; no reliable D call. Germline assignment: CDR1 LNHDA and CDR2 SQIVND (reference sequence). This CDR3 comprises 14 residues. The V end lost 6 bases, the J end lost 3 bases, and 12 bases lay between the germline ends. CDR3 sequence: CASSPRGYNQPQHF. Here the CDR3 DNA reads TGTGCCAGTAGCCCCCGAGGATACAATCAGCCCCAGCATTTT.

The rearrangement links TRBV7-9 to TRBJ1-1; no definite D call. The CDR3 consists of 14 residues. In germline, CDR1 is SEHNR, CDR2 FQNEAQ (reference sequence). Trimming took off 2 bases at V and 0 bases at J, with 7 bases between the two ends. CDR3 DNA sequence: TGTGCCAGCAGCTTACATCAGGTGAACACTGAAGCTTTCTTT. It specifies CASSLHQVNTEAFF.